A selection of T cell receptor beta chains follows, all from one sample in a study of cytomegalovirus exposure and HLA in healthy donors. The method was immunoSEQ multiplex PCR; TCRdb's version includes in-frame clones alone and lacks a portion of them. The sample has about 190,000 clones. The sequenced sample consisted of PBMCs. These receptors were obtained from a woman aged 25 to 39 in good health and CMV-seropositive. The CDR3 runs from the conserved cysteine through the conserved F or W. The order of the fields is J gene, D gene, V gene, CDR3 protein, CDR3 DNA. The D gene is left open where the match is weak.

j_call: TRBJ2-4
d_call: .
v_call: TRBV10-1
cdr3_aa: CASKRGHKNIQYF
cdr3_nt: TGCGCCAGCAAAAGGGGACACAAAAACATTCAGTACTTC

j_call: TRBJ1-5
d_call: .
v_call: TRBV15
cdr3_aa: CATSRGRLGAHSNQPQHF
cdr3_nt: TGTGCCACCAGCAGGGGCCGTCTTGGGGCACATAGCAATCAGCCCCAGCATTTT

j_call: TRBJ2-7
d_call: .
v_call: TRBV18
cdr3_aa: CASSPRTQDYEQYF
cdr3_nt: TGTGCCAGCTCACCAAGGACACAGGACTACGAGCAGTACTTC

j_call: TRBJ2-1
d_call: TRBD2
v_call: TRBV10-1
cdr3_aa: CASGRTSGRAGEQFF
cdr3_nt: TGCGCCAGCGGCCGCACTAGCGGGAGGGCTGGTGAGCAGTTCTTC

j_call: TRBJ2-7
d_call: TRBD1
v_call: TRBV19
cdr3_aa: CASSIGAGTGINEQYF
cdr3_nt: TGTGCCAGTAGTATAGGTGCAGGGACAGGGATCAACGAGCAGTACTTC

j_call: TRBJ2-7
d_call: TRBD1
v_call: TRBV5-1
cdr3_aa: CASSPDRVGNEQYF
cdr3_nt: TGCGCCAGCAGCCCGGACAGGGTAGGGAACGAGCAGTACTTC

j_call: TRBJ1-6
d_call: TRBD1
v_call: TRBV5-6
cdr3_aa: CASSLGQGFNSPLHF
cdr3_nt: TGTGCCAGCAGCTTGGGACAGGGTTTTAATTCACCCCTCCACTTT

j_call: TRBJ2-2
d_call: .
v_call: TRBV30
cdr3_aa: CAWSGIGELFF
cdr3_nt: TGTGCCTGGAGTGGTATCGGGGAGCTGTTTTTT

j_call: TRBJ1-5
d_call: TRBD1
v_call: TRBV7-9
cdr3_aa: CASSNDAPGQSYSNQPQHF
cdr3_nt: TGTGCCAGCAGTAACGATGCCCCGGGACAGAGTTATAGCAATCAGCCCCAGCATTTT

j_call: TRBJ1-2
d_call: TRBD1
v_call: TRBV19
cdr3_aa: CASRGEGGEGYTF
cdr3_nt: TGTGCCAGTAGGGGGGAAGGGGGCGAAGGCTACACCTTC

j_call: TRBJ2-1
d_call: .
v_call: TRBV28
cdr3_aa: CASRQTSTLFDSYNEQFF
cdr3_nt: TGTGCCAGCAGGCAAACTAGCACCCTCTTCGACTCCTACAATGAGCAGTTCTTC

j_call: TRBJ1-6
d_call: .
v_call: TRBV18
cdr3_aa: CASSSGNNSPLHF
cdr3_nt: TGTGCCAGCTCAAGCGGTAATAATTCACCCCTCCACTTT

j_call: TRBJ1-2
d_call: .
v_call: TRBV4-1
cdr3_aa: CASSHNGDGYTF
cdr3_nt: TGCGCCAGCAGCCACAACGGGGATGGCTACACCTTC

j_call: TRBJ1-3
d_call: .
v_call: TRBV2
cdr3_aa: CASGQSTSGNTIYF
cdr3_nt: TGTGCCAGCGGACAGTCAACCTCTGGAAACACCATATATTTT

j_call: TRBJ1-2
d_call: .
v_call: TRBV6-5
cdr3_aa: CASSYDRNYGYTF
cdr3_nt: TGTGCCAGCAGTTACGACAGGAACTATGGCTACACCTTC

j_call: TRBJ2-7
d_call: .
v_call: TRBV12-5
cdr3_aa: CASGLPGHPYEQYF
cdr3_nt: TGTGCTAGTGGTTTGCCGGGACATCCCTACGAGCAGTACTTC

j_call: TRBJ2-5
d_call: TRBD2
v_call: TRBV6-5
cdr3_aa: CASKASGAFGETQYF
cdr3_nt: TGTGCCAGCAAGGCTAGCGGGGCTTTCGGAGAGACCCAGTACTTC

j_call: TRBJ1-2
d_call: .
v_call: TRBV5-6
cdr3_aa: CASSSLGHSYGYTF
cdr3_nt: TGTGCCAGCAGCAGTCTGGGACATAGCTATGGCTACACCTTC

j_call: TRBJ1-2
d_call: TRBD1
v_call: TRBV27
cdr3_aa: CASSTDRGGGYTF
cdr3_nt: TGTGCCAGCAGTACCGACAGGGGAGGCGGCTACACCTTC

j_call: TRBJ1-1
d_call: .
v_call: TRBV11-2
cdr3_aa: CASSSNGGSTEAFF
cdr3_nt: TGTGCCAGCAGCTCCAATGGCGGATCCACTGAAGCTTTCTTT

j_call: TRBJ1-1
d_call: .
v_call: TRBV16
cdr3_aa: CASSQSTAQVAEAFF
cdr3_nt: TGTGCCAGCAGCCAATCCACAGCCCAGGTGGCTGAAGCTTTCTTT

j_call: TRBJ2-3
d_call: .
v_call: TRBV6-6
cdr3_aa: CASFEYTDTQYF
cdr3_nt: TGTGCCAGCTTTGAGTACACAGATACGCAGTATTTT

j_call: TRBJ2-7
d_call: TRBD1
v_call: TRBV6-1
cdr3_aa: CASSEEGGQGTYEQYF
cdr3_nt: TGTGCCAGCAGTGAAGAAGGGGGACAGGGAACCTACGAGCAGTACTTC

j_call: TRBJ1-5
d_call: TRBD1
v_call: TRBV27
cdr3_aa: CASSLLPQGGDLPQHF
cdr3_nt: TGTGCCAGCAGTCTATTGCCTCAGGGGGGTGATCTGCCCCAGCATTTT

j_call: TRBJ2-5
d_call: .
v_call: TRBV5-1
cdr3_aa: CASSLAQGRGYQETQYF
cdr3_nt: TGCGCCAGCAGCTTGGCCCAAGGAAGGGGTTACCAAGAGACCCAGTACTTC

j_call: TRBJ2-7
d_call: .
v_call: TRBV7-9
cdr3_aa: CASSSELVVDEQYF
cdr3_nt: TGTGCCAGCAGCTCCGAGTTAGTAGTCGACGAGCAGTACTTC

j_call: TRBJ1-3
d_call: TRBD1
v_call: TRBV9
cdr3_aa: CASSGDRTGNTIYF
cdr3_nt: TGTGCCAGCAGCGGGGACAGGACTGGAAACACCATATATTTT

j_call: TRBJ1-5
d_call: TRBD1
v_call: TRBV10-3
cdr3_aa: CAISAQGALSNQPQHF
cdr3_nt: TGTGCCATCAGTGCCCAGGGGGCTTTAAGCAATCAGCCCCAGCATTTT

j_call: TRBJ2-7
d_call: .
v_call: TRBV28
cdr3_aa: CASSLAGAAYEQYF
cdr3_nt: TGTGCCAGCAGTCTGGCGGGGGCGGCCTACGAGCAGTACTTC

j_call: TRBJ1-1
d_call: .
v_call: TRBV5-1
cdr3_aa: CASRREANTEAFF
cdr3_nt: TGCGCCAGCAGGAGGGAGGCGAACACTGAAGCTTTCTTT

j_call: TRBJ1-1
d_call: .
v_call: TRBV20-1
cdr3_aa: CSARGARWAFF
cdr3_nt: TGCAGTGCACGGGGGGCCCGGTGGGCTTTCTTT

j_call: TRBJ2-1
d_call: TRBD2
v_call: TRBV5-4
cdr3_aa: CASSVGLAGFNEQFF
cdr3_nt: TGTGCCAGCAGTGTCGGCCTAGCGGGGTTTAATGAGCAGTTCTTC

j_call: TRBJ2-7
d_call: TRBD2
v_call: TRBV6-5
cdr3_aa: CASSYSMAGATYEQYF
cdr3_nt: TGTGCCAGCAGTTACTCGATGGCGGGAGCGACCTACGAGCAGTACTTC

j_call: TRBJ1-2
d_call: .
v_call: TRBV6-5
cdr3_aa: CASSYSMGHSYGYTF
cdr3_nt: TGTGCCAGCAGTTACTCGATGGGACACAGCTATGGCTACACCTTC

j_call: TRBJ2-5
d_call: .
v_call: TRBV15
cdr3_aa: CATSRDSWGPQETQYF
cdr3_nt: TGTGCCACCAGCAGAGATTCTTGGGGGCCCCAAGAGACCCAGTACTTC

j_call: TRBJ2-3
d_call: TRBD2
v_call: TRBV10-1
cdr3_aa: CASSEPGTSGGDTQYF
cdr3_nt: TGCGCCAGCAGTGAGCCCGGGACTAGCGGGGGAGATACGCAGTATTTT

j_call: TRBJ2-1
d_call: TRBD2
v_call: TRBV28
cdr3_aa: CASSPVSSGLYNEQFF
cdr3_nt: TGTGCCAGCAGCCCCGTATCTAGCGGCCTTTACAATGAGCAGTTCTTC

j_call: TRBJ1-1
d_call: .
v_call: TRBV4-1
cdr3_aa: CASSQSGTLNTEAFF
cdr3_nt: TGCGCCAGCAGCCAATCCGGGACATTGAACACTGAAGCTTTCTTT

j_call: TRBJ1-2
d_call: .
v_call: TRBV30
cdr3_aa: CASRGGGDYGYTF
cdr3_nt: TGTGCCTCCCGAGGGGGGGGCGACTATGGCTACACCTTC